This T cell receptor (beta chain) was obtained from a study of T-cell memory formation after mild COVID-19 (dated by TCRdb to the early 2020s). Describing the broader study: TCR sequence clusters from the two donors were found to be largely donor specific. T-cell clones expanding and contracting after mild COVID-19 in two donors were tracked by longitudinal TCRalpha and TCRbeta repertoire sequencing. The cohort was made up of two young adult volunteers, one female and one male, who were previously healthy.

TCRdb shows the sequencer as Illumina NovaSeq 6000. Using 5'RACE with constant-segment primers, TCRalpha and TCRbeta cDNA libraries were constructed, with sample barcodes and unique molecular identifiers added in the process. Trizol reagent was used to extract RNA from every sample. Libraries were amplified in two PCR steps, with a second sample barcode and Illumina TruSeq adapters added in the second step. The libraries were sequenced on an Illumina NovaSeq using 2 x 150 bp paired-end reads. In the paper's pipeline: The reads were demultiplexed and collapsed into UMI-guided consensus sequences using migec v1.2.7. Using mixcr v2.1.11, UMI consensuses were aligned to TRA and TRB V and J templates and then assembled into clonotypes. Expanded or contracted clonotypes were those called significant by both edgeR and NoisET, with noise models trained on biological replicates. For edgeR calls, a false discovery rate-adjusted p below 0.01 and a log2 fold-change threshold of 1 were applied. PCA with hierarchical clustering of max-normalized trajectories of the 1000 most abundant clonotypes was used as exploratory dynamics analysis. Separately sequenced CD4+ and CD8+ repertoires were used to assign the CD4 or CD8 phenotype of responding clones. TCRdb passed the public sequencing reads through fastp at Q25 and MiXCR, retaining productive beta sequences. Rows merge per CDR3 protein into single entries with the most common DNA and genes. For this entry, the V and J calls and clone size follow TCRdb and not the study's own pipeline. For this sample the table gives 150,000 to 200,000 distinct CDR3 sequences, of which 20% to 25% were detected only once. The ten largest account for 20% to 25% of the sample.

This clonotype turned up a few times. Its antigen is unknown. Base qualities are not at hand, and no much larger clone is one base apart. The germline V gene encodes CDR1 DFQATT and CDR2 SNEGSKA (reference sequence). V loses 1 base of germline sequence and J loses 6 bases, and the interval between the two ends is 19 bases. Inclusive of the bounding cysteine and phenylalanine, the CDR3 is 16 residues long. The read is trimmed to its CDR3 DNA, 48 bases read in frame from base 1. Beyond this particular receptor, the publication reports: SARS-CoV-2 specificity was not confirmed for the second-wave clones peaking on day 37. Contracting CD4+ clones turned up mainly in the CM and EM memory subsets, whereas EMRA was where CD8+ clones were enriched. The study covered only a couple of mild cases, and larger cohorts including severe cases with pre-infection samples were considered necessary. Some responding clones were detected in pre-infection memory, which suggested that pre-existing cross-reactive memory T cells had joined the SARS-CoV-2 response. Clones contracting from day 15 to 85 had balanced CD4/CD8 phenotypes, while a second wave expanding from day 15 to 37 was biased towards CD4+.

Ficoll-Paque density gradient centrifugation was the method used to isolate PBMCs. Rearrangement joined TRBV20-1 to TRBJ2-1; the D gene is possibly TRBD1 or TRBD2, each agreeing over 7 bases. The sequencing input was PBMCs or a T cell subset sorted from them (not recorded which). This receptor was identified in an adult woman who had mild COVID-19 (a few samples of this study predate the infection). The sample titles of this study are shuffled in the database, so cell type and time point are left out; the donor was told from shared clones. The DNA sequence is as follows: TGCAGTGCTAGAGCCCGGGGGCAGGGGGGGTTCAATGAGCAGTTCTTC. Its coded protein is CSARARGQGGFNEQFF.